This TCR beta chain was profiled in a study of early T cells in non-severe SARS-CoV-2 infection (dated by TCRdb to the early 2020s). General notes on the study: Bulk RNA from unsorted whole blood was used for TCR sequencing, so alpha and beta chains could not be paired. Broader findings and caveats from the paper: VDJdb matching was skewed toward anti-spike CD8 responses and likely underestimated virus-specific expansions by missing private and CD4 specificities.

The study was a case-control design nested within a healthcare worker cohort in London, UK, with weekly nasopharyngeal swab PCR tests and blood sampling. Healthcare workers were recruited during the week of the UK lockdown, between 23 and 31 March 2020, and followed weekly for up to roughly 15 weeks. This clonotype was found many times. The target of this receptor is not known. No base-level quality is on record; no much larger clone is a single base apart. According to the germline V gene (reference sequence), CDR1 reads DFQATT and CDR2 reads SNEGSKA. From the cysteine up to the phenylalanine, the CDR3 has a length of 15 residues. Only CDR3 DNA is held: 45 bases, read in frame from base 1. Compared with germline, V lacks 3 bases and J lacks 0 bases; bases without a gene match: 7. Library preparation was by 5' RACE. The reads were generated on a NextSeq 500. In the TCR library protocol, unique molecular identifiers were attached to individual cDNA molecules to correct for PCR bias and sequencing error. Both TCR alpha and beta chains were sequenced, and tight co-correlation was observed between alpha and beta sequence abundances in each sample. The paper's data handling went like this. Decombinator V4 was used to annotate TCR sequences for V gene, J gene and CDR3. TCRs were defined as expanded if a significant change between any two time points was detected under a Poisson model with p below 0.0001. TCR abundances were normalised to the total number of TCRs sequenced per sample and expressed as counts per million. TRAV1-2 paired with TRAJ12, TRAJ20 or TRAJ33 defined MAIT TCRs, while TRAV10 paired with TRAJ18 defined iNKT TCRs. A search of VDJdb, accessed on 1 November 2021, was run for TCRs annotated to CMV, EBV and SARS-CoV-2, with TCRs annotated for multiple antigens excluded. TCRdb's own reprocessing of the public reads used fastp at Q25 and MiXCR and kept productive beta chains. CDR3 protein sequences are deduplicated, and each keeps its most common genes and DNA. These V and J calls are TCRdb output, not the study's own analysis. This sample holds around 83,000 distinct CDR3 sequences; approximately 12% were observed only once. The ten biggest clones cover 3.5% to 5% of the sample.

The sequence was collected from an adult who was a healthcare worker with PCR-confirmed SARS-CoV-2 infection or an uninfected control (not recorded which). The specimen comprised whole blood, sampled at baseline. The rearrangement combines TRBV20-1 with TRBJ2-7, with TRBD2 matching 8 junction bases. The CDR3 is CSASRAGDLSYEQYF. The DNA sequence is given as TGCAGTGCTAGTAGAGCGGGGGACCTCTCCTACGAGCAGTACTTC.